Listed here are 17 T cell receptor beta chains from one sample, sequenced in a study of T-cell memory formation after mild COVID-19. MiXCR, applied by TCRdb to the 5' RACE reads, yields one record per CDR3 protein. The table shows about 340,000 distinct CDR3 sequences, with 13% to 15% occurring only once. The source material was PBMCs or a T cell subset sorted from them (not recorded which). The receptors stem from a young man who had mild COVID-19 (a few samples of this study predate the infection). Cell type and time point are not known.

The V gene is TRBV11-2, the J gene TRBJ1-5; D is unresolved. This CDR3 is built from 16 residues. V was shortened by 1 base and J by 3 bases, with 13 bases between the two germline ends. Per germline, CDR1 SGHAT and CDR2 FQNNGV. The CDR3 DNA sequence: TGTGCCAGCAGCTTAGGCGGGGTTCGGGTCAATCAGCCCCAGCATTTT. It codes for CASSLGGVRVNQPQHF.

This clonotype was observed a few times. In nucleotides, the CDR3 is TGTGCCAGCAGCCAAGAAATTAGACGGGAGCAGTTCTTC. It encodes CASSQEIRREQFF. This chain uses TRBV3-1 with TRBJ2-1; D unresolved. This CDR3 comprises 13 residues. The V gene's germline CDR1 is LGHDT and CDR2 YNNKEL (reference sequence). V was shortened by 0 bases and J by 10 bases, with 10 bases between the two germline ends.

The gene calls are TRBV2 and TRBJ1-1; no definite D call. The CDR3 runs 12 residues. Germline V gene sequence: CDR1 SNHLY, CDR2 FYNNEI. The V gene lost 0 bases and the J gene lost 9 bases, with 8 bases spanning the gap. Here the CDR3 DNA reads TGTGCCAGCAGTGAAGCGGTCGCCCAAGCTTTCTTT. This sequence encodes CASSEAVAQAFF.

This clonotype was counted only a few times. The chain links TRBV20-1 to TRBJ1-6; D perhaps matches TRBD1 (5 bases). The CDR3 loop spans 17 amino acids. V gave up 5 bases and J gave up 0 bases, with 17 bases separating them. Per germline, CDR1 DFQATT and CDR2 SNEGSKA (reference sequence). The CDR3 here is CSAGAAGGSSYNSPLHF. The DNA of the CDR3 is TGCAGTGCTGGGGCGGCGGGCGGTAGCTCCTATAATTCACCCCTCCACTTT.

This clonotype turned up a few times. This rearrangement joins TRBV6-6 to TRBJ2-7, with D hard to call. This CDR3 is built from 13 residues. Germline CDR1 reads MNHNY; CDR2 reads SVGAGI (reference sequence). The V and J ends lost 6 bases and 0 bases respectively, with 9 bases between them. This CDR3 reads CASRPSSSYEQYV. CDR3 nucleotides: TGTGCCAGCAGGCCAAGTAGCTCCTACGAGCAGTACGTC.

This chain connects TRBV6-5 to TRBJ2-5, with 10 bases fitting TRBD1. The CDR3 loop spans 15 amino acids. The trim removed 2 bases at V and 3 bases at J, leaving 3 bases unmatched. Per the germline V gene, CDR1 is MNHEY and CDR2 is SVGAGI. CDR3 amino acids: CASSYRDRGKETQYF. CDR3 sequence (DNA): TGTGCCAGCAGTTACAGGGACAGGGGAAAAGAGACCCAGTACTTC.

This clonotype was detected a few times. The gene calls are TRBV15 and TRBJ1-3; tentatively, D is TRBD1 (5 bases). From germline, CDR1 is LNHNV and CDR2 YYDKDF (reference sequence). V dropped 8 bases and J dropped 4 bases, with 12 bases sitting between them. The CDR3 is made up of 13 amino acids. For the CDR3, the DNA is TGTGCCACCCGCCTTGGGGCGGGAAACACCATATATTTT. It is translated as CATRLGAGNTIYF.

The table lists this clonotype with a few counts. The CDR3: CASGTVGIQYF. CDR3 sequence (DNA): TGTGCCAGCGGGACCGTGGGCATTCAGTACTTC. The rearrangement links TRBV12-3 or TRBV12-4 to TRBJ2-4; TRBD1 or TRBD2 may be the D gene (5 bases each). The V and J ends lost 8 bases and 9 bases respectively, with 11 bases between them. The CDR3 loop spans 11 amino acids.

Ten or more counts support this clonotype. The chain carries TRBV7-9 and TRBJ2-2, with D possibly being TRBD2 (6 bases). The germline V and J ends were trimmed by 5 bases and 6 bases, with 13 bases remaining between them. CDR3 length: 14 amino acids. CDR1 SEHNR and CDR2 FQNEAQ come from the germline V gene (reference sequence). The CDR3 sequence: CASSPGASAGELFF. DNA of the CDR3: TGTGCCAGCAGCCCCGGGGCTAGCGCCGGGGAGCTGTTTTTT.

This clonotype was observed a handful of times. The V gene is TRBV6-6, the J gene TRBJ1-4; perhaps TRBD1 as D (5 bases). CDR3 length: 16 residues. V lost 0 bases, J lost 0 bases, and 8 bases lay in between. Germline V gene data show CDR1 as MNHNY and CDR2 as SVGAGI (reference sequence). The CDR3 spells CASSYSGTATNEKLFF. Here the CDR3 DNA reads TGTGCCAGCAGTTACTCGGGGACTGCAACTAATGAAAAACTGTTTTTT.

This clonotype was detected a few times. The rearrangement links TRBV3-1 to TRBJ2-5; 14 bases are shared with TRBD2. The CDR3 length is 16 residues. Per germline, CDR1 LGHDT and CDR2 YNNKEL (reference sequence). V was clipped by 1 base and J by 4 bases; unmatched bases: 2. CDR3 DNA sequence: TGTGCCAGCAGCCAAGTTGGACTAGCGGGGGGAGAGACCCAGTACTTC. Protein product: CASSQVGLAGGETQYF.

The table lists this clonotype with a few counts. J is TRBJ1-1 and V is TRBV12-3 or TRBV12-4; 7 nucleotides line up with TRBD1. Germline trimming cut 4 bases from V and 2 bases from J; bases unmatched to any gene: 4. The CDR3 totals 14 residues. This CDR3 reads CASSSGTDNTEAFF. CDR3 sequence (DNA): TGTGCCAGCAGTTCCGGGACAGACAACACTGAAGCTTTCTTT.

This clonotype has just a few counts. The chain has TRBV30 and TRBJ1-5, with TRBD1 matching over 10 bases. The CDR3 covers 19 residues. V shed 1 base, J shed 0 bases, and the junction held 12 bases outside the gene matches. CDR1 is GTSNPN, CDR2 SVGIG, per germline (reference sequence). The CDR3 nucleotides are TGTGCCTGGAGTGGATTCACGGGACAGGGGACTTATAGCAATCAGCCCCAGCATTTT. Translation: CAWSGFTGQGTYSNQPQHF.

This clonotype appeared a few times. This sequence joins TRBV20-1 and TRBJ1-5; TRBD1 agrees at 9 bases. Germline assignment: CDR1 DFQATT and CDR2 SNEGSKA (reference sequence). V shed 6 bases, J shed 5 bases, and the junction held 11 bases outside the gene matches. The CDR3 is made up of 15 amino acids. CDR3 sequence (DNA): TGCAGTGCAACGGCCGGGACAGGGTACCATCAGCCCCAGCATTTT. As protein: CSATAGTGYHQPQHF.

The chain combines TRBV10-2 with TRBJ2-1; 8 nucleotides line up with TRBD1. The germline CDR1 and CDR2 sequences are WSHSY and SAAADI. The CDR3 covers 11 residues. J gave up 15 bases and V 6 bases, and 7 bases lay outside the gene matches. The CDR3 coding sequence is TGCGCCAGCAGGGAAGGGACAGGAGCGTTCTTC. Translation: CASREGTGAFF.

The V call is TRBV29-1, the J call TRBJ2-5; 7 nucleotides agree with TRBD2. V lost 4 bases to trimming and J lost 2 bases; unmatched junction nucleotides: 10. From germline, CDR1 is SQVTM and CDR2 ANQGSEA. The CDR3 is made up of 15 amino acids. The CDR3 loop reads CSVVYLADEQETQYF. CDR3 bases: TGCAGCGTTGTTTACCTAGCGGACGAACAAGAGACCCAGTACTTC.

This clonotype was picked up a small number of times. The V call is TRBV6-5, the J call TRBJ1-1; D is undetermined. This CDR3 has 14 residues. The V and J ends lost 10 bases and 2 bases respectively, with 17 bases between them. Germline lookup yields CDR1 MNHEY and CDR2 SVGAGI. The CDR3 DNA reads TGTGCCACCCACCAACGGAGTACCAACACTGAAGCTTTCTTT. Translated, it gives CATHQRSTNTEAFF.